This T cell receptor beta chain was identified in a study of post-analysis software for immune sequencing data. Points from the study as a whole: Controls showed lower frequencies than patients for five TRBV segments, and TRBV5-6, TRBV5-1 and TRBV20-1 were among these.

Notes on this clonotype: What it recognizes is unknown.

The TCR beta cDNA libraries carried unique molecular identifiers. In TCRdb, the PCR reads were re-called with MiXCR into one record per CDR3 protein. The sample holds hundreds of thousands of distinct CDR3 sequences; roughly 45% are singletons and the top ten take roughly 1.7%. The junction had 9 bases not matched to a gene; V was cut back by 2 bases and J by 5 bases. This CDR3 region has 16 residues. CDR1 is MNHEY and CDR2 is SVGAGI in the germline V gene. The chain uses TRBV6-5 and TRBJ2-1; 7 nucleotides align to TRBD2. The TCR originated in a girl aged 5-17 years with multiple sclerosis. Sequenced: blood. The chain's CDR3 is CASSYGPGGGDNEQFF. As DNA, the CDR3 is TGTGCCAGCAGTTACGGGCCGGGGGGAGGGGACAATGAGCAGTTCTTC.